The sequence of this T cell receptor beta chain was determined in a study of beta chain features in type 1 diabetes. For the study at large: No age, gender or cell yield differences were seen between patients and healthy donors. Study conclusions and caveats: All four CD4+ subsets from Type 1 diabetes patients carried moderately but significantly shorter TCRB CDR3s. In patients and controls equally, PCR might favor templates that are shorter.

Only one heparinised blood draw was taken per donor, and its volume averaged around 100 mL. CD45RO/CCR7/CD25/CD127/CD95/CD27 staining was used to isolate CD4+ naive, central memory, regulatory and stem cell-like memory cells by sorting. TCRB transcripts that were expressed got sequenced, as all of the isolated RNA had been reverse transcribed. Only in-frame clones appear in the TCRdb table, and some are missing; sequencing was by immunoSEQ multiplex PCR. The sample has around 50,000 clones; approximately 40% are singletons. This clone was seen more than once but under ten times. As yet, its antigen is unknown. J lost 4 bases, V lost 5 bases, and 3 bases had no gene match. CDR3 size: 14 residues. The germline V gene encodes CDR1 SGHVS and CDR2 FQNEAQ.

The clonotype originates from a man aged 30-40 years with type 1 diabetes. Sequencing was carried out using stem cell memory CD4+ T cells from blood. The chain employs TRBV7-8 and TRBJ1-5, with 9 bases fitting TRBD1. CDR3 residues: CASSATGGNQPQHF. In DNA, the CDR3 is TGTGCCAGCAGCGCGACAGGGGGGAATCAGCCCCAGCATTTT.